A single T cell receptor (beta chain) is shown here with its context. Per the germline V gene, CDR1 is GTSNPN and CDR2 is SVGIG (reference sequence). V shed 4 bases, J shed 8 bases, and the junction held 13 bases outside the gene matches. The CDR3 sequence is 14 residues long. Extraction of RNA preceded its reverse transcription into cDNA, which served as the sequencing template. TCRdb keeps only in-frame clones here, not all; method: immunoSEQ multiplex PCR. In the table there are around 190,000 clones, around 60% of which are singletons. The data were obtained in a study of CD8+ T cells in alopecia areata. Treatment denoted: oral pan-JAK inhibitor, 5-10 mg twice daily. PBMCs yielded sorted CD4+ and CD8+ T cells.

This specimen consisted of CD4+ T cells sorted from blood, obtained around week 50, from a patient treated with tofacitinib. The source of this sequence is a human donor with alopecia areata. The chain is built from TRBV30 and TRBJ1-1, with 7 positions matching TRBD1. The chain's CDR3 is CAWNLPGQVEEAFF. The CDR3 bases are TGTGCCTGGAATCTTCCCGGACAGGTTGAAGAAGCTTTCTTT.